The 16 T cell receptor beta chains given below trace back to one sample, sequenced in a study of T cells after yellow fever vaccination. From the 5' RACE reads, TCRdb called clonotypes with MiXCR, one entry per CDR3 protein. Among a few hundred thousand distinct CDR3 sequences listed, 8.1% were seen once. The sequences come from PBMCs, collected approximately 40 days after the first yellow fever vaccination. The receptors here all came from a man younger than 35 who received the YFV17D yellow fever vaccine.

This clonotype appeared many times. This chain uses TRBV14 with TRBJ2-7; D is ambiguous. The CDR3 contains 12 residues. V lost 8 bases, J lost 6 bases, and 14 bases lay in between. Germline V CDR1 and CDR2: SGHDN, FVKESK. The CDR3 DNA reads TGTGCCAGCGTTATGTCTGCACTCGAGCAGTACGTC. Translated: CASVMSALEQYV.

The rearrangement joins TRBV19 to TRBJ1-5, with D unresolved. The CDR3 length is 16 residues. V lost 1 base and J lost 6, with 16 bases in between. The germline CDR1 and CDR2 sequences are LNHDA and SQIVND (reference sequence). The CDR3 protein is CASSIAGQPGTQPQHF. For the CDR3, the DNA is TGTGCCAGTAGTATAGCGGGCCAGCCAGGAACTCAGCCCCAGCATTTT.

A few counts support this clonotype. This sequence joins TRBV6-6 and TRBJ2-7; 7 bases agree with TRBD1. Trimming removed 9 bases from V and 6 bases from J; junction bases left unmatched: 5. There are 11 residues in the CDR3. Germline-derived CDR1 and CDR2 are MNHNY and SVGAGI (reference sequence). The CDR3 nucleotides are TGTGCCAGTATGACAGGGCGCGAGCAGTACTTC. Protein product: CASMTGREQYF.

This chain connects TRBV10-1 to TRBJ2-5; weak D call: TRBD2 (6 bases). The CDR3 is 15 residues long. Germline lookup yields CDR1 WNHNN and CDR2 SYGVQD (reference sequence). Trimming stripped 2 bases from V and 5 bases from J, with 15 bases between. The CDR3 region is CASSEPKEGWETQYF. In nucleotides, the CDR3 is TGCGCCAGCAGTGAGCCTAAGGAGGGGTGGGAGACCCAGTACTTC.

The V gene is TRBV4-1, the J gene TRBJ2-2; 8 bases align to TRBD1. The CDR3 runs 16 residues. CDR1 and CDR2 from the germline V gene are MGHRA and YSYEKL. V was pared by 2 bases and J by 4 bases, with 6 bases of the junction left unmatched. Written as DNA, the CDR3 is TGCGCCAGCAGCCAAAACGTTGGGACAGGCACCGGGGAGCTGTTTTTT. Protein sequence: CASSQNVGTGTGELFF.

A few counts support this clonotype. This chain connects TRBV6-5 to TRBJ2-3; possible D gene TRBD1, 5 bases. This CDR3 has 15 residues. The germline CDR1 and CDR2 sequences are MNHEY and SVGAGI. The V end lost 2 bases, the J end lost 0 bases, and 9 bases lay between the germline ends. The CDR3 is CASSYTGTSTDTQYF. The DNA of the CDR3 is TGTGCCAGCAGTTACACAGGTACTAGCACAGATACGCAGTATTTT.

This clonotype turned up a few times. The gene calls are TRBV10-3 and TRBJ1-5; unclear D gene. This CDR3 is 13 amino acids long. Per germline, CDR1 ENHRY and CDR2 SYGVKD. Trimming removed 4 bases from V and 6 bases from J, with 10 bases in between. In DNA form, the CDR3 reads TGTGCCATCAGTGGAGAAAGTTCTCAGCCCCAGCATTTT. This sequence encodes CAISGESSQPQHF.

In this sample, this clonotype turned up many times. The V and J genes are TRBV29-1 and TRBJ2-3; possible D gene TRBD1, 6 bases. The germline V and J ends were trimmed by 6 bases and 5 bases, with 9 bases remaining between them. This CDR3 is 11 amino acids long. CDR1 and CDR2 from the germline V gene are SQVTM and ANQGSEA. In DNA, the CDR3 is TGCAGCGTCAACAGGGTAGATACGCAGTATTTT. Amino acids: CSVNRVDTQYF.

The chain has TRBV7-9 and TRBJ2-7, with 7 nucleotides matching TRBD1. The CDR3 runs to 15 residues. With 5 bases clipped from V and 3 bases from J, the junction kept 10 bases outside the gene matches. Germline V gene lookup returns CDR1 SEHNR and CDR2 FQNEAQ (reference sequence). The CDR3 DNA sequence: TGTGCCAGCAGCAAGGGACAGAGGAAAGGCTACGAGCAGTACTTC. Its protein product is CASSKGQRKGYEQYF.

This clonotype was detected a few times. The rearrangement links TRBV6-1 to TRBJ2-3; D might be TRBD2 (7 bases). V shed 5 bases and J shed 5 bases, with 29 bases lying between them. The CDR3 has 19 amino acids. Per germline, CDR1 MNHNS and CDR2 SASEGT. The CDR3 DNA follows: TGTGCCAGCAGTCTCAGGGGCGGGGGTTTCCACATTCGATTAGATACGCAGTATTTT. Amino acids: CASSLRGGGFHIRLDTQYF.

The V gene is TRBV6-5, the J gene TRBJ1-2, with a weak D call TRBD1 (5 bases). CDR1 and CDR2 (germline): MNHEY, SVGAGI. The CDR3 sequence is 16 residues long. The V and J ends lost 2 bases and 2 bases respectively, with 15 bases between them. The CDR3: CASSYGLGDSNYGYTF. As DNA, the CDR3 is TGTGCCAGCAGTTACGGGTTAGGAGACAGCAACTATGGCTACACCTTC.

The CDR3 sequence is CASSITLQQGREETQYF. CDR3 bases: TGTGCCAGTAGTATCACCCTCCAACAGGGGAGGGAAGAGACCCAGTACTTC. V and J are TRBV19 and TRBJ2-5, with D possibly being TRBD1 or TRBD2 (7 bases each). Germline V CDR1 and CDR2: LNHDA, SQIVND (reference sequence). The ends were cut back, 3 bases at V and 3 bases at J, with 20 bases in the middle. CDR3 length: 17 residues.

This clonotype was seen more than once but under ten times. The chain uses TRBV5-1 and TRBJ1-1; D not certain. The CDR3 is made up of 15 amino acids. V was cut by 0 bases and J by 4 bases, with 13 bases left in between. Germline V CDR1 and CDR2: SGHRS, YFSETQ. CDR3 in amino acids: CASSLDGLAGTEAFF. The DNA for the CDR3 is TGCGCCAGCAGCTTGGATGGGTTAGCCGGCACTGAAGCTTTCTTT.

This chain uses TRBV5-1 with TRBJ1-5; maybe TRBD1 (6 bases). Germline-derived CDR1 and CDR2 are SGHRS and YFSETQ. CDR3 length: 15 residues. V was pared by 3 bases and J by 4 bases, with 14 bases between. CDR3 loop: CASSWGTRPNQPQHF. DNA of the CDR3: TGCGCCAGCAGCTGGGGGACAAGGCCGAATCAGCCCCAGCATTTT.

The V call is TRBV7-2, the J call TRBJ2-7; TRBD1 matches 8 bases. CDR3 length: 14 amino acids. V lost 3 bases, J lost 4 bases, and 5 bases stayed unmatched. Germline assignment: CDR1 SGHTA and CDR2 FQGNSA. For the CDR3, the DNA is TGTGCCAGCAGCTTCATGGACAGGGATTACGAGCAGTACTTC. Its protein product is CASSFMDRDYEQYF.

Only a few counts were recorded for this clonotype. The CDR3 nucleotides read TGTGCCAGCAGCTTAGACCCTAACACAGATACGCAGTATTTT. Amino acids: CASSLDPNTDTQYF. The V gene is TRBV7-6, the J gene TRBJ2-3; no firm D call. The germline V gene has CDR1 SGHVS and CDR2 FNYEAQ. V lost 1 base to trimming and J lost 2 bases, with 7 bases between them. CDR3 length: 14 amino acids.